Below are 4 T cell receptor beta chains sequenced from a single sample in a study of blood T cell repertoires in COVID-19. Profiling relied on immunoSEQ multiplex PCR, and the TCRdb table lists in-frame clones only, not all of them. This sample has roughly 91,000 clones, with around four fifths found just once. The sequencing input was peripheral blood. These receptors were taken from a man aged 70-80 years with acute or convalescent COVID-19.

The gene calls are TRBV20-1 and TRBJ2-1; 10 positions agree with TRBD1. The V gene's germline CDR1 is DFQATT and CDR2 SNEGSKA (reference sequence). The CDR3 spans 11 residues. Trimming cost V 1 base and J 14 bases; bases outside gene matches: 2. CDR3 bases: TGCAGTGCTAGAGGGGGGACAGGGGAGTTCTTC. Residues: CSARGGTGEFF.

This chain connects TRBV10-3 to TRBJ2-7; 8 bases align to TRBD2. CDR3 length equals 14 residues. Germline V gene lookup returns CDR1 ENHRY and CDR2 SYGVKD. Unmatched junction bases numbered 10, after V lost 6 bases and J lost 6 bases. The CDR3 nucleotides read TGTGCCATCAGCGTTTCGCCGGGAGGGACCGAGCAGTACTTC. Residues: CAISVSPGGTEQYF.

The genes are TRBV2 and TRBJ2-7; 7 positions agree with TRBD2. The V and J ends lost 3 bases and 0 bases, in that order; junction bases with no gene match: 8. This CDR3 has 16 residues. Germline CDR1 SNHLY, CDR2 FYNNEI. The CDR3 reads CASSDGRLASSYEQYV. CDR3 bases: TGTGCCAGCAGTGACGGTAGACTAGCCAGCTCCTACGAGCAGTACGTC.

The rearrangement links TRBV18 to TRBJ2-4; 12 bases agree with TRBD1. The CDR3 loop spans 19 amino acids. Germline CDR1 is KGHSH and CDR2 is LQKENI. The J segment lost 0 bases and the V segment lost 3 bases, leaving 9 bases of the junction unmatched. The chain's CDR3 is CASSPLPGQGAPAKNIQYF. The CDR3 DNA follows: TGTGCCAGCTCACCGTTACCGGGACAGGGGGCGCCAGCCAAAAACATTCAGTACTTC.